This TCR beta chain is from a study of vaccination effects on CD4 cells after COVID-19. The wider study: Every well got around 1.9 million PBMC, which were grown with 10 IU/ml IL-2 and about 9.5 ug/ml peptides.

The CDR3 is 14 residues long. Germline CDR1 LGHNA, CDR2 YNFKEQ. Trimming cost V 2 bases and J 1 base, with 6 bases left between them. Of note for this clone: What it binds is not known.

It was after 10 days of culture that CD4+ T cells were isolated. Vaccine administered to participants consisted of two doses of either BNT162b2 or mRNA-1273. TCRdb's copy holds only in-frame clones and misses some; the assay was immunoSEQ multiplex PCR. This sample has some 60,000 clones, with about 81% found just once. The TCR originated in a human donor who received a COVID-19 vaccine. The chain recombines TRBV4-2 with TRBJ2-1, with D perhaps TRBD1 (5 bases). The sequencing here drew on CD4+ T cells from PBMCs cultured without peptide, taken after COVID-19 vaccination. CDR3 coding DNA: TGTGCCAGCAGCCAAAGACAGTCCTACAATGAGCAGTTCTTC. It is translated as CASSQRQSYNEQFF.